Listed here are 5 T cell receptor beta chains from one sample, sequenced in a study of cytomegalovirus exposure and HLA in healthy donors. Primers for the PCR totalled 60 Vbeta and 13 Jbeta. The assay was immunoSEQ multiplex PCR, and TCRdb's table has in-frame clones only and misses some. The sample lists approximately 170,000 clones, approximately 71% occurring once. The sample taken for sequencing was PBMCs. Receptors originate from a girl aged 10 to 17 in good health and CMV-seronegative.

This sequence joins TRBV5-6 and TRBJ1-2; D is perhaps TRBD1 (6 bases). This CDR3 has 17 amino acids. V lost 4 bases, J lost 2 bases, and 21 bases lay in between. Germline lookup yields CDR1 SGHDT and CDR2 YYEEEE. Here the CDR3 reads CASSTIGGGPKNYGYTF. In nucleotides, the CDR3 is TGTGCCAGCAGCACCATCGGGGGGGGCCCCAAAAACTATGGCTACACCTTC.

The sample holds one count of this clone. The V call is TRBV9, the J call TRBJ1-2, with D perhaps matching TRBD1 (6 bases). Germline-derived CDR1 and CDR2 are SGDLS and YYNGEE. The V end was cut by 6 bases, the J end by 0 bases, with 12 bases between. This CDR3 region has 14 residues. This CDR3 reads CASNARGANYGYTF. As DNA, the CDR3 is TGTGCCAGCAACGCCAGGGGAGCTAACTATGGCTACACCTTC.

The chain joins TRBV10-2 to TRBJ2-1, with a tentative D call TRBD1 (6 bases). The CDR3 runs to 19 residues. Germline V lookup: CDR1 WSHSY, CDR2 SAAADI. V dropped 9 bases and J dropped 2 bases, with 29 bases sitting between them. CDR3 DNA: TGCGCCAGTCAGCCGCTTCACCTTTCGAGGACAGTTACCTACAATGAGCAGTTCTTC. Its translation is CASQPLHLSRTVTYNEQFF.

V is TRBV9 and J is TRBJ2-2, with a weak D call TRBD2 (6 bases). Germline CDR1 SGDLS, CDR2 YYNGEE. The CDR3 extends over 16 amino acids. V was clipped by 4 bases and J by 0 bases, with 13 bases between them. The CDR3 DNA reads TGTGCCAGCAGCTTCCCCGGGACTTCGAACACCGGGGAGCTGTTTTTT. It codes for CASSFPGTSNTGELFF.

With regard to this clone: Other nucleotide sequences from this sample produce the same CDR3. The rearrangement links TRBV9 to TRBJ1-4; no clear D. V lost 2 bases and J 1 base, leaving 9 bases between the germline ends. Germline CDR1 is SGDLS and CDR2 is YYNGEE. The CDR3 length is 15 residues. CDR3 nucleotide sequence: TGTGCCAGCAGCGTCGCAGGTGGAACTAATGAAAAACTGTTTTTT. Its protein product is CASSVAGGTNEKLFF.